This TCR beta chain was retrieved from a study of T-cell memory formation after mild COVID-19. At the level of the study: Largely donor-specific sequence clusters came from two donors.

Germline CDR1 MNHGY, CDR2 SAAAGT. Trimming stripped 6 bases from V and 6 bases from J, with 6 bases between. The CDR3 runs 12 residues. This clonotype appeared a few times. What it binds is unknown. Findings and limits, study-wide: Researchers report contracting CD4+ clones mostly in CM and EM, with CD8+ clones in EMRA. The pre-infection memory compartment contained some responding clones, suggesting cross-reactive memory joined.

TCR alpha and TCR beta cDNA libraries with sample barcodes and UMIs came from 5'RACE using constant-segment primers. TCRdb re-analysed the 5' RACE reads in MiXCR, keeping a single row per CDR3 protein. The table records about 100,000 distinct CDR3 sequences, approximately 15% of them present only once. This TCR came from a man aged 18 to 29 who had mild COVID-19 (a few samples of this study predate the infection). Cell type and time point are not known. V and J are TRBV6-8 and TRBJ1-6; D uncertain. Sequenced material: PBMCs or a T cell subset sorted from them (not recorded which). The CDR3 sequence: CASSPSNSPLHF. The CDR3 coding sequence is TGTGCCAGCAGCCCGAGTAATTCACCCCTCCACTTT.